The entry below gives a single T cell receptor (beta chain) sequence along with its context. The antigen it recognizes is unknown. One base away there is no much larger clone; base qualities are not given. Trimming removed 4 bases from V and 2 bases from J, leaving 9 bases between the germline ends. Looking up the germline V gene (reference sequence) yields CDR1 LNHDA and CDR2 SQIVND. Spanning cysteine to phenylalanine, the CDR3 consists of 14 amino acids. The CDR3 DNA has 42 bases and is translated from base 1. This sample was included in a study of cytomegalovirus exposure and HLA in healthy donors (dated by TCRdb to the late 2010s). A note on the overall study: In an earlier analysis of several hundred of the donors, less than 350 Gb of sequence data and 100 million or so unique TCR beta sequences from 150 million to 200 million T cells were reported. An early release that covered fewer than 750 HLA-typed donors contained about 300 gigabases of sequencing data and approximately 85 million unique TCR sequences. Of the 300 to 500 genotyped donors, 81% were placed in the genetic ancestry cluster associated with self-reported Caucasian donors. The study aimed to test whether cataloging public T cell receptors could reveal signatures of past pathogen exposure. The study profiled the T cell repertoires of hundreds of subjects by immunosequencing and related them to cytomegalovirus serostatus. Along with the roughly 670-subject first cohort, a separate validation cohort of 120 different subjects was used. To predict cytomegalovirus infection status, the study combined high-throughput TCR immunosequencing, statistical association of individual TCRs with disease status, and machine learning. A later analysis re-analyzed previously published TCR beta repertoires from hundreds of donors and added high-resolution HLA genotyping to study TCR occurrence patterns. In the later analysis, no new phenotypic data were used to find candidate immune exposures; instead, reliance was placed on TCR beta sequences and their occurrence across donors. An earlier analysis of fewer than 750 of the donors used high-throughput TCR beta sequencing to judge whether each TCR beta V gene segment behaved as functional or pseudogenic. Donor age, sex, ethnicity and CMV serostatus were compiled alongside the repertoire data. Genome-wide SNP genotypes for about three fifths of the 666 donors were used in a later genetic analysis, which treated that subset as a discovery cohort. All discovery cohort repertoires had been generated using a single sequencing platform. HLA typing included class I and class II loci at four-digit resolution. Typing coverage varied by locus: roughly 620-640 donors for A, B, C, DRB1 and DQB1; roughly 520 for DQA1; approximately 570 for DPA1; about 450 for DPB1. About five DR-DQ haplotypes were treated as single units for association and clustering because of strong linkage in the cohort. On average, around 240,000 unique TCR beta nucleotide sequences were sequenced per donor among about 400 genotyped donors of the cohort, with around 19% of those sequences being non-productive.

The cohort consisted of some 670 healthy bone marrow donors. At the time of sampling, all cohort members were nominally healthy, though unrecorded immune exposures were likely present. The donor was CMV seropositive and was included in the group of 290 or so seropositive cohort members. Each donor provided a peripheral blood sample, and peripheral blood mononuclear cells were used for TCR beta sequencing. Genomic DNA was extracted from the blood cell samples with the Qiagen DNeasy Blood Extraction Kit. Libraries were prepared through the immunoSEQ multiplex PCR assay. For the multiplex PCR, a mixture combining 60 forward primers for TCR Vbeta segments and 13 reverse primers for TCR Jbeta segments was used. The CDR3 region of rearranged TCR beta genes was amplified from genomic DNA with a multiplex PCR assay. The Illumina HiSeq System was used to sequence the amplified TCR beta libraries as 87-base-pair reads. The original methods were these. Across the roughly 670 repertoires, a later analysis counted 80 million or so unique TCR beta chains, some 11 million of which were shared by at least two donors. Raw reads were error-corrected and collapsed into unique sequences with a nearest-neighbor algorithm that merged closely related sequences to remove PCR and sequencing errors. V, D and J gene segments were assigned by aligning CDR3 sequences to IMGT reference sequences. Each retained sequence needed at least a six-nucleotide match to both a V gene segment and a J gene segment. A rearrangement counted as productive if the CDR3 had no stop codons and remained in frame with V and J, and every other rearrangement counted as non-productive. CDR3 was defined by IMGT convention, running from the second conserved V-encoded cysteine to the conserved J-encoded phenylalanine. The earlier analysis of more than 450 of the donors excluded sequences that lacked an unambiguous match to a single V gene segment. In an earlier analysis of some 590 of the donors, V segments were called functional above 56.7% productive rearrangements and were called segregating when the between-donor standard deviation exceeded 5%. To diagnose cytomegalovirus status from the catalog of TCR beta chain sequences, a statistical classification framework was built. A later analysis assigned V and J genes by comparing TCR nucleotide sequences with IMGT/GENE-DB human TR gene sequences. Using the TCRdist pipeline, a later analysis assigned CDR3 sequences along with most-parsimonious VDJ recombination scenarios. In a later analysis, each TCR beta chain was defined by its CDR3 amino acid sequence together with its V-gene family, and reads lacking a unique V-gene family were excluded. As a way to deal with suspected cross-contamination and a sequencing artifact, a later analysis dropped nearly 600 nucleotide sequences that were highly shared and had low generation probability. For each public chain, a later analysis derived a clonal expansion index from normalized ranks of inferred template counts within each repertoire. A later analysis computed generation probabilities with a VDJ recombination model fitted to out-of-frame rearrangements, and checked the results against IGoR. Hypergeometric tests were used in a later analysis to score TCR-TCR, TCR-HLA and TCR-CMV co-occurrence, with a repertoire-size bias correction applied to the TCR pairs. In a later analysis, false discovery rates were estimated by permuting HLA or CMV assignments 20 times. In a later analysis, co-occurring TCRs were grouped with DBSCAN, and TCRdist sequence similarity was added when clustering was performed within HLA-allele-positive subsets. Repertoires with fewer than 30,000 or more than 120,000 public chains, plus five repertoires with anomalous nucleotide sharing, were excluded from co-occurrence clustering. The table was pulled from immuneACCESS by TCRdb, which kept in-frame rearrangements only. Such tables lose some clones; where checked, under half of the loss comes from unresolved V genes, and the rest has no known cause. That table supplies the V and J calls and clone size; D and trimming were determined from the DNA. The sample table records 100,000 to 150,000 clones; roughly 80% of these occur just once. The top ten hold about 8.9% of the sample.

The full study reports these points: Some IMGT-functional V segments, including TRBV6-2 and TRBV6-3, could not be told apart with the 87-base-pair reads, so those segments were excluded. This cohort had only TCR beta chains sequenced, and the lack of alpha or paired-chain data limited which features could be detected. Assigning TCR associations to individual alleles was difficult when HLA alleles, especially DR and DQ, strongly co-occurred. The earlier analysis of some 540 of the donors excluded 15 to 20 rarely observed V segments, including chromosome 9 orphons, because counts were too low. According to a later analysis, most CMV-associated TCR beta chains appeared to be HLA-restricted, and the HLA associations seemed to be driven largely by CMV exposure. Presence/absence analyses assumed roughly uniform sequencing depth across donors, an assumption that may not hold. In both the original and validation cohorts, the classifier was reported to diagnose cytomegalovirus status with high specificity and sensitivity. In a later analysis, several top co-occurrence clusters were reported to appear linked to parvovirus B19, influenza, CMV and Epstein-Barr virus. It was suggested by the authors that the approach could potentially be generalized to other disease states and immunological phenotypes. Immune exposure information for the cohort was limited to CMV serostatus. In a later analysis, HLA-associated TCR beta chains were found to be more clonally expanded and to have lower generation probabilities than equally common non-associated chains. While some public TCRs were present in many individuals, most TCR sequences turned up only very rarely across donors. According to a later analysis, TCR association rates differed among HLA loci, with DRB1 alleles showing the most associated TCRs and HLA-C alleles showing the fewest. A further reported finding was that TCR beta sequences accurately predicted the HLA-A and HLA-B alleles for most subjects in the first cohort. An earlier analysis of approximately 500 of the donors showed that most TCR beta V segments appeared in productive rearrangements either about 87% or about 30% of the time, which broadly matched IMGT annotations. Because HLA typing was missing for some donors at each locus, association tests included only the typed subset. At a false discovery rate of 0.05, a later analysis linked around 15,000 TCR beta sequences to specific HLA alleles. Linkage disequilibrium might explain the correlated functional status among segregating V segments, but an unknown experimental factor could not be ruled out. In a later genetic analysis, a missense DCLRE1C variant was associated with V-gene and J-gene trimming of TCR beta chains, and the association was replicated in an independent cohort. In a later genetic analysis, fewer N-insertions in productive TCRs were reported among donors in an Asian-associated ancestry cluster than the roughly 700-donor mean. A cluster of highly shared sequence variants was judged likely to represent a technical artifact of the sequencing pipeline. In vitro tests confirmed that a few of the cytomegalovirus-associated TCR beta chains recognize cytomegalovirus antigens. The study gave a list of 150 to 200 TCR beta chains associated with cytomegalovirus.

The rearrangement joined TRBV19 to TRBJ2-1, and the D gene may be TRBD2, 6 bases matching. The sequencing sample was made of PBMCs. The receptor comes from a man in his thirties or forties in good health and CMV-seropositive. The CDR3 loop reads CASSTLAPYNEQFF. The bases are TGTGCCAGTAGTACGCTAGCGCCCTACAATGAGCAGTTCTTC.